Listed below are T cell receptor beta chains from one sample, sequenced in a study of T cells and Merkel cell carcinoma outcomes. Generated by immunoSEQ multiplex PCR, the TCRdb table keeps only in-frame clones and is missing some. The sample holds 15,000 or so clones, about 89% seen once. The sample consisted of tumor tissue from Merkel cell carcinoma. The source of these receptors is a human donor with Merkel cell carcinoma. CDR3s include the opening cysteine and the closing phenylalanine or tryptophan. The order of the fields is V gene, D gene, clone size, J gene, CDR3 DNA, CDR3 protein. D genes are given only for firm matches. Part of the rows lack a size; the others show once, few, many or a class for expanded clones.

v_gene: TRBV29-1
d_gene: .
abundance: .
j_gene: TRBJ2-2
CDR3nt: TGCAGCGTTGAACCTCGCACCGGGGAGCTGTTTTTT
CDR3aa: CSVEPRTGELFF

v_gene: TRBV18
d_gene: .
abundance: .
j_gene: TRBJ2-7
CDR3nt: TGTGCCAGCTCACCACTTGGACGGGCCGATACCTACGAGCAGTACTTC
CDR3aa: CASSPLGRADTYEQYF

v_gene: TRBV28
d_gene: .
abundance: .
j_gene: TRBJ2-6
CDR3nt: TGTGCCAGCAGTTTAGGTAACTCTGGGGCCAACGTCCTGACTTTC
CDR3aa: CASSLGNSGANVLTF

v_gene: TRBV4-1
d_gene: .
abundance: once
j_gene: TRBJ2-7
CDR3nt: TGCGCCAGCAGCACACTCCACAAACAGGGCTCCTACGAGCAGTACTTC
CDR3aa: CASSTLHKQGSYEQYF

v_gene: TRBV7-8
d_gene: .
abundance: .
j_gene: TRBJ2-7
CDR3nt: TGTGCCAGCAGCTTAACTCAGGAGGAAGAGCAGTACTTC
CDR3aa: CASSLTQEEEQYF

v_gene: TRBV11-1
d_gene: .
abundance: .
j_gene: TRBJ1-1
CDR3nt: TGTGCCAGCAGACCGACAGGATTGAACACTGAAGCTTTCTTT
CDR3aa: CASRPTGLNTEAFF

v_gene: TRBV12-5
d_gene: TRBD2
abundance: .
j_gene: TRBJ2-1
CDR3nt: TGTGCTAGTGGCGGGGGGAATGAGCAGTTCTTC
CDR3aa: CASGGGNEQFF

v_gene: TRBV18
d_gene: TRBD2
abundance: once
j_gene: TRBJ2-7
CDR3nt: TGTGCCAGCTCACCAGCCGGACTAGCGGGAGCGTACGAGCAGTACTTC
CDR3aa: CASSPAGLAGAYEQYF

v_gene: TRBV15
d_gene: .
abundance: once
j_gene: TRBJ2-2
CDR3nt: TGTGCCACCAGCAGATACACCGGGGAGCTGTTTTTT
CDR3aa: CATSRYTGELFF

v_gene: TRBV10-1
d_gene: TRBD1
abundance: .
j_gene: TRBJ2-3
CDR3nt: TGCGCCAGCAGTGGGGGACAGGGAATCGATACGCAGTATTTT
CDR3aa: CASSGGQGIDTQYF

v_gene: TRBV19
d_gene: .
abundance: .
j_gene: TRBJ1-5
CDR3nt: TGTGCCAGTAGTATATTCGGGAGTAGCAATCAGCCCCAGCATTTT
CDR3aa: CASSIFGSSNQPQHF